This T cell receptor (beta chain) was sequenced during a study of blood T cell repertoires in COVID-19. Study-level information: Sites across the United States, Italy and Spain contributed samples from acute and convalescent COVID-19.

Participant ages covered roughly 18 to 89 years across 25 or so US areas. CDR1 MDHEN and CDR2 SYDVKM come from the germline V gene. The CDR3 totals 14 residues. V lost 6 bases and J lost 5; bases outside the gene matches: 9. Generated by immunoSEQ multiplex PCR, the TCRdb table keeps only in-frame clones and is missing some. Of roughly 280,000 clones detected, about 87% appear once; the ten largest clones hold under 3.5%. There are a few counts of this clone. The chain combines TRBV28 with TRBJ2-7; 8 bases map to TRBD1. Material for sequencing was PBMCs or T cells enriched from blood (not recorded which). The TCR originated in a woman between 50 and 59 years old who had recovered from COVID-19. In nucleotides, the CDR3 is TGTGCCAGCAGCCCCCCAGGGGGCATCAACGAGCAGTACTTC. Its protein product is CASSPPGGINEQYF.